This T cell receptor beta chain was sequenced in a study of T cells in Graves' hyperthyroidism and ophthalmopathy (dated by TCRdb to between 2018 and 2020). For the wider study: Peripheral blood was sampled at the time of initial diagnosis, prior to any treatment. The roughly 94 discovery patients were randomly divided into training and test sets at a 7:3 ratio. After blood sampling, hyperthyroidism patients were treated with methimazole at a starting dose of 30 mg daily, and ophthalmopathy patients were treated with high-dose intravenous methylprednisolone. Thyroid tissue and blood T-cell repertoires from roughly six Graves' hyperthyroidism patients were also compared in the study. To identify distinguishing TCR V-J signatures, a discovery cohort of 100 or so patients was used, comprising 43 with Graves' ophthalmopathy and 57 with stable Graves' hyperthyroidism. The paper describes TCR Vbeta CDR3 sequencing of around 140 peripheral blood samples, made up of 43 ophthalmopathy patients, approximately 76 hyperthyroidism patients and 17 progressor patients. Prospective prediction of ophthalmopathy was tested in an independent validation cohort consisting of 18 hyperthyroidism patients and 15 or so patients who later progressed to ophthalmopathy. Broader findings and caveats from the paper: Most expanded thyroid clonotypes (frequency above 0.001) were also detected in blood, a finding suggesting that blood repertoires may reflect thyroid immune responses. In cross-validation, a model built on a 13 V-J signature told ophthalmopathy apart from stable hyperthyroidism with under 90% sensitivity and approximately 84% specificity, and in testing the same model reached 80%/75%. Sample size was not statistically predetermined, and blinding of investigators to group allocation was not performed. During validation, the model predicted progression to ophthalmopathy a median of roughly six months ahead of onset, with roughly 65% sensitivity and about 75% specificity.

The TCR beta CDR3 regions were amplified from RNA transcripts. A first-round RT-PCR of the TCR CDR3 used the HTBI primer set with the Qiagen OneStep RT-PCR kit. The libraries were constructed in a second round of multiplex PCR and then size-selected and purified. Sequencing of the libraries was done on an Illumina HiSeq2000 using paired-end 100 bp reads. The authors' analysis ran thus. SOAPnuke was used to process the raw data, with reads discarded if the reads contained adapters or uncalled bases, had a mean Phred below 15, or lacked an exact constant-primer or identifier match. COPE v1.2.5 was used to merge high-quality paired reads, and clonotypes were defined as unique nucleotide sequences. Clonotypes were aligned to IMGT TRBV, TRBD and TRBJ reference segments using MiTCR v1.1. The analysis included only V-J combinations with a frequency above 0.0001, which together covered around 99% of the repertoires. The TCS score was defined as the ratio of F50 (clonal expansion) to E x V (chaos), calculated using BLOSUM62-based TCRdist between CDR3 peptides within each V-J. Welch's t-statistics and random forest reduced 450 to 600 V-J features to some 14, which were used in a naive Bayes classifier (R e1071). In TCRdb, the public reads were trimmed at Q25 with fastp and aligned with MiXCR, with productive beta chains retained. Rows with one shared CDR3 protein collapse into an entry with the most common genes and DNA. V and J calls and clone size were set by TCRdb, not the authors. The sample table holds about 460,000 distinct CDR3 sequences, of which roughly 23% were seen once. The ten most abundant clones make up approximately 54% of the sample.

Moderately to severely active disease, a Clinical Activity Score of at least 3, a NOSPECS grade of at least 4, and a duration under 3 months were present in ophthalmopathy patients. The study excluded patients with uncontrolled infections, other autoimmune diseases, pregnancy or lactation. Diagnoses were established on the basis of clinical symptoms, serum thyroxine and TRAb, thyroid ultrasound, and orbital computed tomography. PBMCs were separated from under 11 ml of fresh peripheral blood using Ficoll-Paque density gradient centrifugation. Total RNA was extracted with Trizol reagent, and quality was checked on an Agilent 2100 Bioanalyzer. The germline V gene (reference sequence) supplies CDR1 LNHDA and CDR2 SQIVND. The CDR3 has 13 amino acids, counting the end cysteine and phenylalanine. Only the CDR3 portion is preserved as DNA: 39 bases, with reading frame beginning at the first base. Between the V and J ends, shortened by 4 bases and 5 bases respectively, the junction contains 9 bases.

With respect to this clonotype: Its antigen remains undetermined. No base quality values were provided; no much bigger clone lies one nucleotide off.

The receptor chain draws on TRBV19 and TRBJ1-5; no D segment can be confidently identified. The receptor was isolated from a woman between 65 and 79 years old with Graves' ophthalmopathy. Sequenced sample: blood. The base sequence is TGTGCCAGTAGTAACAGCCGGGATCAGCCCCAGCATTTT. This yields the protein CASSNSRDQPQHF.